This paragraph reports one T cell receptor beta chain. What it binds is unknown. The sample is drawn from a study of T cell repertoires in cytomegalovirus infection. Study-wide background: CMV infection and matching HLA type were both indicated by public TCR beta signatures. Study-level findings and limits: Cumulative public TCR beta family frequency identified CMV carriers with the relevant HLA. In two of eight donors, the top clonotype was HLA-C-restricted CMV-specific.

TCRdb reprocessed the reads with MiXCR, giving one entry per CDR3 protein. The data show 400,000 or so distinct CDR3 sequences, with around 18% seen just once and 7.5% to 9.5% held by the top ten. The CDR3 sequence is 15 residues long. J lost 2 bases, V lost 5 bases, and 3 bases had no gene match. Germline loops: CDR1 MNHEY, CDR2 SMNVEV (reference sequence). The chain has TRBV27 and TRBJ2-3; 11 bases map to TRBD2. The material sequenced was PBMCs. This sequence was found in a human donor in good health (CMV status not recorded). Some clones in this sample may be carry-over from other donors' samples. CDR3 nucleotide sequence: TGTGCCAGCAGTCGGGGACTAGCGGTCACAGATACGCAGTATTTT. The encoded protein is CASSRGLAVTDTQYF.